This passage covers 30 T cell receptor beta chains from one sample sequenced in a study. Generated by immunoSEQ multiplex PCR, the TCRdb table keeps only in-frame clones and is missing some. The sample lists nearly 70,000 clones, 90% to 95% occurring once. The sample consisted of PBMCs. These receptors were taken from a man between 35 and 55 years old with rheumatoid arthritis.

This chain joins TRBV30 and TRBJ1-2, with TRBD1 as a possible D gene (5 bases). Germline CDR1 and CDR2: GTSNPN and SVGIG (reference sequence). The CDR3 contains 13 residues. With 0 bases removed from V and 5 bases from J, the gap between germline ends came to 10 bases. CDR3 DNA sequence: TGTGCCTGGAGTGTCGGCAGGGTGTATGGCTACACCTTC. Amino acid sequence: CAWSVGRVYGYTF.

CDR3 nucleotides: TGTGCCACCTTAAGGGACAGGGGATACAATGAGCAGTTCTTC. Residues: CATLRDRGYNEQFF. This chain links TRBV2 with TRBJ2-1, with 10 bases aligning to TRBD1. The CDR3 has 14 residues. CDR1 is SNHLY and CDR2 is FYNNEI in the germline V gene. The J segment lost 4 bases and the V segment lost 10 bases, leaving 7 bases of the junction unmatched. The entire variable domain, with the rest obtained from reference TRBV2 and TRBJ2-1, is as follows: EPEVTQTPSHQVTQMGQEVILRCVPISNHLYFYWYRQILGQKVEFLVSFYNNEISEKSEIFDDQFSVERPDGSNFTLKIRSTKLEDSAMYFCATLRDRGYNEQFFGPGTRLTVL.

The chain carries TRBV28 and TRBJ2-5, with 8 positions matching TRBD2. V gave up 5 bases and J gave up 0 bases; unmatched junction bases: 8. CDR1 and CDR2 (germline): MDHEN, SYDVKM. This CDR3 comprises 16 residues. The CDR3 nucleotides are TGTGCCAGCAGTCCCCAGGCGGGGGGTCACCAAGAGACCCAGTACTTC. Residues: CASSPQAGGHQETQYF.

The CDR3 DNA follows: TGTGCCAGCAGCAAGGACAGAAGCTCCTACGAGCAGTACTTC. Translating gives CASSKDRSSYEQYF. The chain carries TRBV6-5 and TRBJ2-7, with D perhaps matching TRBD1 (6 bases). V shed 6 bases and J shed 0 bases, with 12 bases lying between them. The CDR3 has 14 amino acids. The V gene's germline CDR1 is MNHEY and CDR2 SVGAGI.

The chain links TRBV28 to TRBJ2-7; TRBD2 aligns across 7 bases. CDR1 and CDR2 from the germline V gene are MDHEN and SYDVKM. The length of the CDR3 is 14 residues. J lost 4 bases, V lost 4 bases, and 7 bases had no gene match. The CDR3 nucleotides are TGTGCCAGCAGTTCCTTCGGGGAGGGTTACGAGCAGTACTTC. Protein: CASSSFGEGYEQYF.

V gene TRBV27 combines with J gene TRBJ2-7; 7 bases map to TRBD1. Germline CDR1 and CDR2: MNHEY and SMNVEV (reference sequence). J gave up 2 bases and V 6 bases, and 7 bases lay outside the gene matches. The CDR3 covers 14 residues. The CDR3 coding sequence is TGTGCCAGCAGCGCGACAGGGATGGCCTACGAGCAGTACTTC. Translated, it gives CASSATGMAYEQYF.

V is TRBV7-6 and J is TRBJ2-5, with D maybe TRBD2 (5 bases). The V gene's germline CDR1 is SGHVS and CDR2 FNYEAQ. The CDR3 has 15 amino acids. V lost 3 bases to trimming and J lost 6 bases, with 17 bases between them. This CDR3 reads CASSFNEGLVKTQYF. The CDR3, as DNA: TGTGCCAGCAGCTTTAACGAGGGATTAGTGAAGACCCAGTACTTC.

V and J are TRBV18 and TRBJ2-3; D may match TRBD1 or TRBD2 (5 bases each). Trimming left V 2 bases short and J 3 bases short, with 18 bases between. CDR1 is KGHSH and CDR2 is LQKENI in the germline V gene. The CDR3 consists of 17 residues. CDR3 residues: CASSPTGTTAGTDTQYF. In nucleotides, the CDR3 is TGTGCCAGCTCACCAACCGGGACGACAGCAGGGACAGATACGCAGTATTTT. Based on the CDR3 plus reference TRBV18 and TRBJ2-3, the full variable domain is NAGVMQNPRHLVRRRGQEARLRCSPMKGHSHVYWYRQLPEEGLKFMVYLQKENIIDESGMPKERFSAEFPKEGPSILRIQQVVRGDSAAYFCASSPTGTTAGTDTQYFGPGTRLTVL.

The gene calls are TRBV19 and TRBJ1-6; D may be TRBD1 (5 bases). Germline lookup yields CDR1 LNHDA and CDR2 SQIVND (reference sequence). V lost 5 bases and J 7 bases, leaving 15 bases between the germline ends. CDR3 length equals 15 residues. CDR3 amino acids: CASSATGTGNSPLHF. CDR3 DNA sequence: TGTGCCAGTAGTGCCACCGGGACGGGGAATTCACCCCTCCACTTT. The full variable domain, in which reference TRBV19 and TRBJ1-6 provide the parts outside the CDR3, is DGGITQSPKYLFRKEGQNVTLSCEQNLNHDAMYWYRQDPGQGLRLIYYSQIVNDFQKGDIAEGYSVSREKKESFPLTVTSAQKNPTAFYLCASSATGTGNSPLHFGNGTRLTVT.

This chain's CDR3 is CASSYSRVVDYGYTF. CDR3 in DNA: TGTGCCAGCAGTTACTCTAGGGTGGTAGACTATGGCTACACCTTC. The gene calls are TRBV6-5 and TRBJ1-2; D gene uncertain. Trimming pared 0 bases from V and 3 bases from J, leaving 11 bases between. This CDR3 comprises 15 residues. Germline V lookup: CDR1 MNHEY, CDR2 SVGAGI.

V and J are TRBV24-1 and TRBJ2-1, with a tentative D call TRBD2 (5 bases). Trimming pared 5 bases from V and 2 bases from J, leaving 12 bases between. The V gene's germline CDR1 is KGHDR and CDR2 SFDVKD. The CDR3 runs 15 residues. CDR3 amino acids: CATSVGPGTYNEQFF. The CDR3 DNA reads TGTGCCACCAGTGTTGGACCCGGGACCTACAATGAGCAGTTCTTC.

This rearrangement joins TRBV27 to TRBJ1-2; D may be TRBD1 (6 bases). Germline V gene lookup returns CDR1 MNHEY and CDR2 SMNVEV (reference sequence). The V and J ends lost 3 bases and 7 bases respectively, with 15 bases between them. The CDR3 has 14 amino acids. Here the CDR3 reads CASSFNKGVVGYTF. The CDR3 DNA is TGTGCCAGCAGTTTTAATAAGGGGGTTGTTGGCTACACCTTC.

The CDR3 spells CASSYGVLDTEAFF. CDR3 sequence (DNA): TGTGCCAGCAGTTATGGGGTCCTGGACACTGAAGCTTTCTTT. The J gene is TRBJ1-1, the V gene TRBV6-5; D gene unclear. With 3 bases removed from V and 3 bases from J, the gap between germline ends came to 11 bases. This CDR3 has 14 amino acids. Germline CDR1 and CDR2: MNHEY and SVGAGI.

In this sample, this clone turned up a few times. The V gene is TRBV28, the J gene TRBJ2-7; 8 bases match TRBD1. Germline loops: CDR1 MDHEN, CDR2 SYDVKM. The CDR3 has 16 residues. V gave up 1 base and J gave up 2 bases; unmatched junction bases: 7. The DNA for the CDR3 is TGTGCCAGCAGTTTATTTGGACAGGGCCGAGCCTACGAGCAGTACTTC. Translated, it gives CASSLFGQGRAYEQYF.

V and J are TRBV4-1 and TRBJ2-1, with D uncertain. This CDR3 comprises 16 residues. Trimming shortened V by 4 bases and J by 4 bases, and 17 bases separated the two germline ends. Germline V CDR1 and CDR2: MGHRA, YSYEKL. The CDR3 sequence: CASSRASGIGYNEQFF. CDR3 in DNA: TGCGCCAGCAGCCGCGCTTCTGGGATTGGATACAATGAGCAGTTCTTC.

The chain joins TRBV29-1 to TRBJ2-5; D is ambiguous. Germline V gives CDR1 SQVTM, CDR2 ANQGSEA. V was shortened by 6 bases and J by 1 base, with 12 bases between the two germline ends. The CDR3 consists of 13 residues. The CDR3 sequence is CSVLQRFQETQYF. In DNA form, the CDR3 reads TGCAGCGTATTACAGCGATTCCAAGAGACCCAGTACTTC.

The chain couples TRBV6-5 to TRBJ1-4, with 10 bases lining up with TRBD1. This CDR3 region has 15 residues. V lost 2 bases and J lost 6; bases outside the gene matches: 3. Germline V gene lookup returns CDR1 MNHEY and CDR2 SVGAGI. CDR3 nucleotides: TGTGCCAGCAGTTACCTGGGACAGGGGTATGAAAAACTGTTTTTT. It translates to CASSYLGQGYEKLFF.

This chain uses TRBV27 with TRBJ1-3; D ambiguous. Germline loops: CDR1 MNHEY, CDR2 SMNVEV (reference sequence). This CDR3 region has 17 residues. Trimming took off 0 bases at V and 3 bases at J, with 15 bases between the two ends. CDR3 coding DNA: TGTGCCAGCAGTTTATCACCCGCGGGCAGGAGTGGAAACACCATATATTTT. Its protein is CASSLSPAGRSGNTIYF.

The chain couples TRBV29-1 to TRBJ2-7, with D unresolved. V gave up 6 bases and J gave up 0 bases, with 6 bases separating them. The CDR3 is made up of 11 amino acids. The germline V gene encodes CDR1 SQVTM and CDR2 ANQGSEA. This CDR3 is CSVDTSYEQYF. The CDR3 region has the DNA TGCAGCGTCGACACCTCCTACGAGCAGTACTTC.

The chain combines TRBV6-5 with TRBJ2-7; D possibly corresponds to TRBD1 (6 bases). V lost 0 bases and J 3 bases, leaving 12 bases between the germline ends. The CDR3 extends over 15 amino acids. Germline V gene sequence: CDR1 MNHEY, CDR2 SVGAGI. The CDR3 region is CASSYSTRGYYEQYF. The DNA of the CDR3 is TGTGCCAGCAGTTACTCGACCAGGGGCTACTACGAGCAGTACTTC.

V gene TRBV3-1 (or the pseudogene TRBV3-2) combines with J gene TRBJ1-4, with 7 bases matching TRBD1. V lost 2 bases and J lost 11; bases outside the gene matches: 11. The germline gives CDR1 LGHDT, CDR2 YNNKEL (reference sequence). The CDR3 contains 15 residues. CDR3 in amino acids: CASSQLTGVKGKLFF. The CDR3, as DNA: TGTGCCAGCAGCCAACTAACAGGGGTTAAAGGGAAACTGTTTTTT.

The chain joins TRBV2 to TRBJ1-1, with D tentatively TRBD1 (5 bases). The CDR3 has 17 amino acids. Trimming removed 1 base from V and 5 bases from J, with 20 bases in between. CDR1 is SNHLY, CDR2 FYNNEI, per germline. The CDR3 DNA follows: TGTGCCAGCAGTGAAGGCCCTTTAAGGGGTTGGAGTACTGAAGCTTTCTTT. Translation gives CASSEGPLRGWSTEAFF.

This chain links TRBV20-1 with TRBJ1-6; D gene uncertain. Trimming shortened V by 2 bases and J by 10 bases, and 6 bases separated the two germline ends. This CDR3 is built from 11 residues. Looked up from germline, CDR1 is DFQATT and CDR2 is SNEGSKA (reference sequence). CDR3 DNA: TGCAGTGCTAGATCAGGCTCACCCCTCCACTTT. This codes for CSARSGSPLHF.

The chain is built from TRBV11-2 and TRBJ2-2; the D is unclear. Germline V lookup: CDR1 SGHAT, CDR2 FQNNGV. The CDR3 contains 12 residues. The ends were cut back, 5 bases at V and 4 bases at J, with 5 bases in the middle. CDR3 amino acids: CASSHLTGELFF. DNA for the CDR3: TGTGCCAGCAGCCACCTCACCGGGGAGCTGTTTTTT.

This clone was recorded a few times. The CDR3 DNA sequence: TGTGCCAGCAGGGGTAGCGGGACCTACGAGCAGTACTTC. Translation gives CASRGSGTYEQYF. This rearrangement joins TRBV28 to TRBJ2-7; 8 nucleotides line up with TRBD2. CDR3 length: 13 residues. The junction had 3 bases not matched to a gene; V was cut back by 6 bases and J by 2 bases. From germline, CDR1 is MDHEN and CDR2 SYDVKM.

The V call is TRBV28, the J call TRBJ2-3; 10 nucleotides agree with TRBD1. J gave up 2 bases and V 5 bases, and 19 bases lay outside the gene matches. CDR3 length: 20 residues. Germline CDR1 is MDHEN and CDR2 is SYDVKM. CDR3 residues: CASSPTIGQGGEDPTDTQYF. CDR3 nucleotides: TGTGCCAGCAGTCCCACGATAGGACAGGGGGGGGAGGATCCCACAGATACGCAGTATTTT.

The V gene is TRBV27, the J gene TRBJ1-1; a possible D gene is TRBD1 (6 bases). There are 15 residues in the CDR3. V lost 8 bases to trimming and J lost 1 base, with 17 bases between them. Germline-derived CDR1 and CDR2 are MNHEY and SMNVEV (reference sequence). The CDR3 coding sequence is TGTGCCAGCTGGAGGTACAGGGCGGGGAACACTGAAGCTTTCTTT. Residues: CASWRYRAGNTEAFF.

The chain couples TRBV5-4 to TRBJ1-2; 7 bases agree with TRBD1. The germline gives CDR1 SGHNT, CDR2 YYREEE (reference sequence). This CDR3 has 14 amino acids. V lost 4 bases, J lost 2 bases, and 5 bases stayed unmatched. Here the CDR3 DNA reads TGTGCCAGCAGCGGGACAGCAGACAACTATGGCTACACCTTC. This gives the protein CASSGTADNYGYTF.

Here the CDR3 DNA reads TGTGCCAGCAGCTTCGGACTAGCAGCGTACGAGCAGTACTTC. This codes for CASSFGLAAYEQYF. The chain employs TRBV7-9 and TRBJ2-7; 8 nucleotides line up with TRBD2. The CDR3 sequence is 14 residues long. The germline CDR1 and CDR2 sequences are SEHNR and FQNEAQ (reference sequence). The trim removed 3 bases at V and 4 bases at J, leaving 5 bases unmatched.

This chain joins TRBV27 and TRBJ2-1; TRBD1 agrees at 9 bases. Unmatched junction bases numbered 14, after V lost 8 bases and J lost 9 bases. CDR1 is MNHEY and CDR2 is SMNVEV in the germline V gene (reference sequence). CDR3 length: 15 amino acids. The CDR3 region is CASQTGTGFFSEQFF. CDR3 bases: TGTGCCAGCCAAACCGGGACAGGGTTCTTCAGTGAGCAGTTCTTC.